This T cell receptor beta chain was documented in a study of tumor-infiltrating lymphocytes in oesophageal squamous cell carcinoma. The count of this clonotype is one. A single record per CDR3 protein comes from TCRdb applying MiXCR to the PCR reads. Here the sample spans some 9,900 distinct CDR3 sequences, approximately 59% being singletons. The germline gives CDR1 MNHEY, CDR2 SVGEGT. CDR3 size: 15 residues. The rearrangement uses TRBV6-2 or TRBV6-3 and TRBJ2-4, with TRBD2 matching over 7 bases. The end of the DNA is better explained by TRBJ2-5, so the J call may be wrong. Material for sequencing was esophageal tumor tissue. This sequence was found in a female donor with esophageal squamous cell carcinoma. CDR3 DNA: TGTGCCAGCAGTTACCCGGGAGGCCCCCAAGAGACCCAGTACTTC. Residues: CASSYPGGPQETQYF.